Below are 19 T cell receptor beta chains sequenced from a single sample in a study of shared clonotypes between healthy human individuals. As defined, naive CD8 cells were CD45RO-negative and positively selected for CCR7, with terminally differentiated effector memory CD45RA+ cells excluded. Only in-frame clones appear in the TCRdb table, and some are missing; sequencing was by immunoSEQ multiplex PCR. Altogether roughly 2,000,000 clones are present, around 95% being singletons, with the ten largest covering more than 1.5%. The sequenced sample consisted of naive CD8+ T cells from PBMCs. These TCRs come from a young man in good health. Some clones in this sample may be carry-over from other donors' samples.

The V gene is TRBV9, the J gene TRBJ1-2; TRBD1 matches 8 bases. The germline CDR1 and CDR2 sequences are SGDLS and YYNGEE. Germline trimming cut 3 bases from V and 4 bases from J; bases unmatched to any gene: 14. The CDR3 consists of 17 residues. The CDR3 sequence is CASSGSGAGGVSYGYTF. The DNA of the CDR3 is TGTGCCAGCAGCGGGTCCGGGGCAGGGGGCGTTAGCTATGGCTACACCTTC.

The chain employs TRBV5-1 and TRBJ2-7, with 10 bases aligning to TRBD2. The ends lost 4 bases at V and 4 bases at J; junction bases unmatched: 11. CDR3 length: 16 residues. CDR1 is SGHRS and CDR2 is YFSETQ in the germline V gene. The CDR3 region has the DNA TGCGCCAGCAGCCCTACCGGACTAGCGGACCGGTACGAGCAGTACTTC. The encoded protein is CASSPTGLADRYEQYF.

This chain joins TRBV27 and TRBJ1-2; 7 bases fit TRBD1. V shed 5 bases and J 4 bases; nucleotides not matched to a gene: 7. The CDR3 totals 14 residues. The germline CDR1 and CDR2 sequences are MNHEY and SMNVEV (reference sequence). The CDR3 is CASSVRQGGYGYTF. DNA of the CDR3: TGTGCCAGCAGTGTGAGACAGGGAGGCTATGGCTACACCTTC.

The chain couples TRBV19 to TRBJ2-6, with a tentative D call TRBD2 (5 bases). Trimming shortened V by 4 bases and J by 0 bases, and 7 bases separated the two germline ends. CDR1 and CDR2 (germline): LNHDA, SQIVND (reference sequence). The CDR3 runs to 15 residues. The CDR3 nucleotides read TGTGCCAGTAGTACCGAGGGCTCTGGGGCCAACGTCCTGACTTTC. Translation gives CASSTEGSGANVLTF.

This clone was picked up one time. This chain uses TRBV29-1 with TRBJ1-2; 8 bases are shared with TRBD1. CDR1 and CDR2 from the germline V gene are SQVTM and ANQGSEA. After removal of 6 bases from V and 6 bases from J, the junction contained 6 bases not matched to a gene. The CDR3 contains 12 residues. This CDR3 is CSVTTGVDGYTF. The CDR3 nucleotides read TGCAGCGTAACGACAGGGGTAGATGGCTACACCTTC.

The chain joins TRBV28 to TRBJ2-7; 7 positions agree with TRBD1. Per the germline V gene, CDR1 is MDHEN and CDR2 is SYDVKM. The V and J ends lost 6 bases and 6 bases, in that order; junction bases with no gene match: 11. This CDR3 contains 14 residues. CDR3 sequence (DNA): TGTGCCAGCAGACCACAGGGGACCCCCAGCGAGCAGTACTTC. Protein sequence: CASRPQGTPSEQYF.

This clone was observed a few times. The chain's CDR3 is CASSLPPSGSDNEQFF. Written as DNA, the CDR3 is TGTGCCAGCAGCTTACCTCCTAGCGGGAGCGACAATGAGCAGTTCTTC. The chain combines TRBV7-9 with TRBJ2-1; 10 bases are shared with TRBD2. This CDR3 region has 16 residues. V was pared by 2 bases and J by 5 bases, with 6 bases of the junction left unmatched. Germline V gene data show CDR1 as SEHNR and CDR2 as FQNEAQ (reference sequence).

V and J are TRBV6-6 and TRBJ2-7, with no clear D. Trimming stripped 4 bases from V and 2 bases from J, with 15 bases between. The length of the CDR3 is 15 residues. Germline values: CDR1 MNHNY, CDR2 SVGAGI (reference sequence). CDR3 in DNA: TGTGCCAGCAGTTCGCTTGACTCAGGCACCTACGAGCAGTACTTC. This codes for CASSSLDSGTYEQYF.

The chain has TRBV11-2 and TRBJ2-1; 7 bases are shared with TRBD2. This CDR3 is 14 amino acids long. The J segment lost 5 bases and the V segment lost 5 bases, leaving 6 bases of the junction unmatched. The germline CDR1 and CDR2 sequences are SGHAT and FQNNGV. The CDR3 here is CASSLGGRHNEQFF. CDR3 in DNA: TGTGCCAGCAGCCTCGGGGGGAGGCACAATGAGCAGTTCTTC.

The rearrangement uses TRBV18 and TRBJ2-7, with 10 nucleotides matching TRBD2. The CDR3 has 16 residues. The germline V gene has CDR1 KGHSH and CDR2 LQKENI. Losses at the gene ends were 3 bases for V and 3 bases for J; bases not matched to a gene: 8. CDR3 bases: TGTGCCAGCTCACCGGTCACTAGCGGGGACCGCTACGAGCAGTACTTC. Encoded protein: CASSPVTSGDRYEQYF. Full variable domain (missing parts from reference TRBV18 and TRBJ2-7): NAGVMQNPRHLVRRRGQEARLRCSPMKGHSHVYWYRQLPEEGLKFMVYLQKENIIDESGMPKERFSAEFPKEGPSILRIQQVVRGDSAAYFCASSPVTSGDRYEQYFGPGTRLTVT.

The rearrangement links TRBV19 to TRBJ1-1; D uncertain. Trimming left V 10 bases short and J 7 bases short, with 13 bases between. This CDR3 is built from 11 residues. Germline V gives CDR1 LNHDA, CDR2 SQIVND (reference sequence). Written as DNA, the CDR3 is TGTGCCATCTGGGTAGAACTTGAAGCTTTCTTT. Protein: CAIWVELEAFF.

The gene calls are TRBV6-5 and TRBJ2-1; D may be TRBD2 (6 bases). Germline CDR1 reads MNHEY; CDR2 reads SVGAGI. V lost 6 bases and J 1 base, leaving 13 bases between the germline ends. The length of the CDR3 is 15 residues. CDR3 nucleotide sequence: TGTGCCAGCAGCCTGACTAGAGGTTCCTACAATGAGCAGTTCTTC. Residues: CASSLTRGSYNEQFF.

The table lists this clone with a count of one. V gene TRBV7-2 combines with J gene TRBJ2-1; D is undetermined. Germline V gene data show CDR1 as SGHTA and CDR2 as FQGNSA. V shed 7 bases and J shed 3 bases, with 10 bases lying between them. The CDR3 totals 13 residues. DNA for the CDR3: TGTGCCAGCAAAAAGGCAGGCTACAATGAGCAGTTCTTC. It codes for CASKKAGYNEQFF.

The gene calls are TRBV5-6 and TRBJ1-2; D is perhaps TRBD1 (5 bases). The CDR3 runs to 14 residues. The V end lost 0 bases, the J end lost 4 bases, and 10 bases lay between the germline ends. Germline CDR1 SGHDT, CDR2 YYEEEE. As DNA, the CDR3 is TGTGCCAGCAGCTTGGCCGGGGCGAGCTATGGCTACACCTTC. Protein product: CASSLAGASYGYTF.

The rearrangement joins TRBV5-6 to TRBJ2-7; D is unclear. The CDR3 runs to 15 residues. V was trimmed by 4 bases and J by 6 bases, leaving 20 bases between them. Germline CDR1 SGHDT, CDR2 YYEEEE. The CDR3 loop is CASSPNPAPGSEQYF. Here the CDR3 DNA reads TGTGCCAGCAGCCCCAACCCTGCGCCCGGCAGCGAGCAGTACTTC.

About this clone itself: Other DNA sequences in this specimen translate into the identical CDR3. The CDR3 nucleotides read TGTGCCAGCAGCTTTGGCCAGGGGGGCTACGAGCAGTACTTC. It codes for CASSFGQGGYEQYF. J is TRBJ2-7 and V is TRBV11-2, with D perhaps matching TRBD1 (7 bases). From germline, CDR1 is SGHAT and CDR2 FQNNGV. V lost 3 bases and J lost 3, with 12 bases in between. CDR3 length equals 14 residues.

The CDR3 coding sequence is TGTGCCAGCAGCGAGCGAGACCGACAAGAGACCCAGTACTTC. This sequence encodes CASSERDRQETQYF. The chain links TRBV9 to TRBJ2-5; D is ambiguous. Germline V gene lookup returns CDR1 SGDLS and CDR2 YYNGEE. The CDR3 has 14 residues. V was cut by 3 bases and J by 2 bases, with 11 bases left in between.

Here the CDR3 reads CATSGTGSSYEQYF. The CDR3 bases are TGTGCCACGTCCGGGACAGGGAGCTCCTACGAGCAGTACTTC. V and J are TRBV27 and TRBJ2-7, with 9 bases identical to TRBD1. This CDR3 spans 14 amino acids. Germline CDR1 and CDR2: MNHEY and SMNVEV (reference sequence). The junction had 7 bases not matched to a gene; V was cut back by 10 bases and J by 0 bases.

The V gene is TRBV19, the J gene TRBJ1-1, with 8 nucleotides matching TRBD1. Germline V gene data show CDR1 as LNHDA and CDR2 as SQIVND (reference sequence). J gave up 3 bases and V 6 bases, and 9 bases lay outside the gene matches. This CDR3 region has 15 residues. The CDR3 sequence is CASRPGQGGYTEAFF. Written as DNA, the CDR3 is TGTGCCAGTAGACCTGGACAGGGAGGGTACACTGAAGCTTTCTTT.